The clone carrying this TCR beta chain was counted a few times. Deletions cut 3 bases from V and 2 bases from J, with 3 bases between. CDR1 SGHDN and CDR2 FVKESK come from the germline V gene. The CDR3 consists of 12 residues. MiXCR, run by TCRdb on the RT-PCR reads, gives a single entry per CDR3 protein. The sample consists of a few thousand distinct CDR3 sequences, roughly 8% of them appearing once. This sample stems from a study of immune reconstitution after stem cell transplant in scleroderma. The V and J genes are TRBV14 and TRBJ2-3; no firm D call. The origin of this receptor is a male donor with systemic sclerosis. This material was collected before or after autologous hematopoietic stem cell transplantation (not recorded which). The DNA for the CDR3 is TGTGCCAGCAGCCAGCACACAGATACGCAGTATTTT. This gives the protein CASSQHTDTQYF.